One and the same sample provided the 19 T cell receptor beta chains below, sequenced in a study of T cells after yellow fever vaccination. TCRdb fed the 5' RACE reads into MiXCR, producing one record per CDR3 protein. The sample holds 500,000 to 650,000 distinct CDR3 sequences, roughly a sixth seen once. Here the sequenced sample was PBMCs, taken 5 days after the first yellow fever vaccination. These receptors came from a man younger than 30 who received the YFV17D yellow fever vaccine.

This clonotype was detected ten times or more. The chain is built from TRBV15 and TRBJ2-1; D assignment may be TRBD1 or TRBD2 (5 bases each). The CDR3 totals 16 residues. From germline, CDR1 is LNHNV and CDR2 YYDKDF (reference sequence). Trimming pared 0 bases from V and 5 bases from J, leaving 14 bases between. The CDR3 here is CATSRDLRGEDNEQFF. The CDR3 nucleotides read TGTGCCACCAGCAGAGACCTGAGGGGCGAGGACAATGAGCAGTTCTTC.

This chain joins TRBV12-3 or TRBV12-4 and TRBJ2-7; 11 bases are a match to TRBD1. The ends lost 11 bases at V and 6 bases at J; junction bases unmatched: 6. This CDR3 is 12 amino acids long. In nucleotides, the CDR3 is TGTGCCGCTAGGACAGGGGGCGGCGAGCAGTACTTC. This codes for CAARTGGGEQYF.

The chain has TRBV12-3 or TRBV12-4 and TRBJ1-2; 11 nucleotides agree with TRBD1. The CDR3 covers 16 residues. V lost 3 bases and J lost 5; bases outside the gene matches: 8. The CDR3 nucleotides are TGTGCCAGCAGTTTTCGGACAGGGGGCTTGGTTTATGGCTACACCTTC. This gives the protein CASSFRTGGLVYGYTF.

Notes on this clonotype: Since no conserved phenylalanine or tryptophan closes the CDR3, a read error is the likely cause. The rearrangement joins TRBV6-2 or TRBV6-3 to TRBJ2-7; TRBD1 matches 7 bases. The germline CDR1 and CDR2 sequences are MNHEY and SVGEGT. The CDR3 sequence is 17 residues long. V dropped 4 bases and J dropped 6; count of bases not matched to a gene: 18. The CDR3 here is CASSSRYGRDSGPEQYI. The CDR3 bases are TGTGCCAGCAGTTCCCGCTACGGACGGGACAGCGGACCCGAGCAGTACATC.

CDR3 sequence: CASSQVASGGSGELFF. CDR3 in DNA: TGCGCCAGCAGCCAAGTTGCTAGCGGGGGGTCCGGGGAGCTGTTTTTT. V gene TRBV4-3 combines with J gene TRBJ2-2; 11 bases map to TRBD2. The CDR3 has 16 residues. The germline gives CDR1 LGHNA, CDR2 YSLEER. V lost 1 base and J lost 6; bases outside the gene matches: 4.

The rearrangement joins TRBV14 to TRBJ2-2; possible D gene TRBD1, 5 bases. There are 14 residues in the CDR3. Trimming pared 4 bases from V and 4 bases from J, leaving 10 bases between. Germline V CDR1 and CDR2: SGHDN, FVKESK. The CDR3 sequence is CASSLRQGTGELFF. The CDR3 region has the DNA TGTGCCAGCAGCCTCCGGCAGGGCACCGGGGAGCTGTTTTTT.

This clonotype was counted a few times. This chain links TRBV6-1 with TRBJ1-5, with D possibly TRBD1 on 6 matching bases. Trimming took off 6 bases at V and 4 bases at J, with 16 bases between the two ends. The CDR3 covers 15 residues. Germline V gene sequence: CDR1 MNHNS, CDR2 SASEGT. The CDR3 here is CASRPGGAGNQPQHF. In nucleotides, the CDR3 is TGTGCCAGCAGACCCGGGGGGGCTGGGAATCAGCCCCAGCATTTT.

The sample holds a few counts of this clonotype. The chain joins TRBV7-2 to TRBJ1-1; D perhaps matches TRBD1 (5 bases). This CDR3 has 14 amino acids. Germline V lookup: CDR1 SGHTA, CDR2 FQGNSA. Trimming pared 6 bases from V and 2 bases from J, leaving 13 bases between. For the CDR3, the DNA is TGTGCCAGCAGGATGACAGAGGTAAACACTGAAGCTTTCTTT. This encodes CASRMTEVNTEAFF.

This clonotype was recorded a few times. The V gene is TRBV4-2, the J gene TRBJ2-3, with TRBD2 identical over 13 bases. The CDR3 sequence is 16 residues long. V gave up 4 bases and J gave up 4 bases; unmatched junction bases: 5. Germline V gene data show CDR1 as LGHNA and CDR2 as YNFKEQ. The CDR3 coding sequence is TGTGCCAGCAGCCCAAAAACTAGCGGGGGGGCAGATACGCAGTATTTT. It translates to CASSPKTSGGADTQYF.

This sequence joins TRBV18 and TRBJ1-2; 7 positions match TRBD1. Trimming removed 5 bases from V and 4 bases from J; junction bases left unmatched: 7. Germline CDR1 and CDR2: KGHSH and LQKENI. The CDR3 is 14 residues long. In DNA, the CDR3 is TGTGCCAGCTCATCGGACAGGCAAGGCTATGGCTACACCTTC. The encoded protein is CASSSDRQGYGYTF.

The J gene is TRBJ2-2, the V gene TRBV28; TRBD1 agrees at 7 bases. Germline loops: CDR1 MDHEN, CDR2 SYDVKM. The CDR3 covers 15 residues. Unmatched junction bases numbered 7, after V lost 5 bases and J lost 4 bases. The CDR3 region is CASSPTTGFTGELFF. DNA for the CDR3: TGTGCCAGCAGTCCAACGACAGGGTTCACCGGGGAGCTGTTTTTT. The full variable domain, with the rest looked up from reference TRBV28 and TRBJ2-2, is DVKVTQSSRYLVKRTGEKVFLECVQDMDHENMFWYRQDPGLGLRLIYFSYDVKMKEKGDIPEGYSVSREKKERFSLILESASTNQTSMYLCASSPTTGFTGELFFGEGSRLTVL.

The chain employs TRBV5-1 and TRBJ2-3; possible D gene TRBD1, 5 bases. The length of the CDR3 is 15 residues. The germline CDR1 and CDR2 sequences are SGHRS and YFSETQ. V was clipped by 4 bases and J by 1 base, with 13 bases between them. CDR3 sequence: CASSDGHDRTDTQYF. As DNA, the CDR3 is TGCGCCAGCAGCGACGGACACGACCGCACAGATACGCAGTATTTT.

The chain couples TRBV7-2 to TRBJ1-5; 8 bases are shared with TRBD1. The CDR3 sequence is 15 residues long. V gave up 4 bases and J gave up 5 bases; unmatched junction bases: 7. The germline V gene encodes CDR1 SGHTA and CDR2 FQGNSA. CDR3 bases: TGTGCCAGCAGCTCGGCGACAGGGGTAGATCAGCCCCAGCATTTT. As protein: CASSSATGVDQPQHF.

There are a few counts of this clonotype. The DNA of the CDR3 is TGTGCCAGCAGCAGAGGTGGGACTAGCGGGCTGAATGAGCAGTTCTTC. This codes for CASSRGGTSGLNEQFF. This sequence joins TRBV6-2 or TRBV6-3 and TRBJ2-1; 12 positions match TRBD2. The ends lost 6 bases at V and 7 bases at J; junction bases unmatched: 10. CDR1 MNHEY and CDR2 SVGEGT come from the germline V gene. There are 16 residues in the CDR3.

The chain employs TRBV7-2 and TRBJ2-3, with 8 bases aligning to TRBD2. V gave up 1 base and J gave up 2 bases; unmatched junction bases: 5. The CDR3 totals 16 residues. Looked up from germline, CDR1 is SGHTA and CDR2 is FQGNSA. The chain's CDR3 is CASSLGIAGNTDTQYF. The CDR3 DNA follows: TGTGCCAGCAGCTTAGGGATAGCGGGGAACACAGATACGCAGTATTTT.

This clonotype was detected many times. The rearrangement uses TRBV4-1 and TRBJ1-6; a weak D match, TRBD1 (5 bases). V shed 4 bases and J shed 0 bases, with 7 bases lying between them. The germline CDR1 and CDR2 sequences are MGHRA and YSYEKL. The CDR3 runs to 15 residues. This CDR3 is CASSPGSSYNSPLHF. The DNA of the CDR3 is TGCGCCAGCAGCCCAGGGAGCTCCTATAATTCACCCCTCCACTTT.

This chain connects TRBV7-2 to TRBJ2-3, with TRBD2 as a possible D gene (6 bases). Germline values: CDR1 SGHTA, CDR2 FQGNSA. V was pared by 6 bases and J by 0 bases, with 13 bases between. CDR3 size: 15 residues. CDR3 coding DNA: TGTGCCAGCAGGGCCGCGGGACTTAGCACAGATACGCAGTATTTT. Its protein product is CASRAAGLSTDTQYF.

This clonotype has just a few counts. The J gene is TRBJ2-3, the V gene TRBV7-2; tentatively, D is TRBD2 (6 bases). Between the trimmed V and J ends, which lost 7 bases and 5 bases, there was a span of 19 bases. The CDR3 has 15 residues. Germline CDR1 is SGHTA and CDR2 is FQGNSA. CDR3 in DNA: TGTGCCAGCAACCCTAGCGCATTGATGATAGATACGCAGTATTTT. Its translation is CASNPSALMIDTQYF.

This clonotype was found a few times. The rearrangement joins TRBV7-9 to TRBJ2-5; D perhaps matches TRBD2 (6 bases). The CDR3 is 14 amino acids. Germline-derived CDR1 and CDR2 are SEHNR and FQNEAQ (reference sequence). The V and J ends lost 5 bases and 5 bases respectively, with 15 bases between them. The CDR3 DNA reads TGTGCCAGCAGCGCTCCATGGACTACTGAGACCCAGTACTTC. It specifies CASSAPWTTETQYF.